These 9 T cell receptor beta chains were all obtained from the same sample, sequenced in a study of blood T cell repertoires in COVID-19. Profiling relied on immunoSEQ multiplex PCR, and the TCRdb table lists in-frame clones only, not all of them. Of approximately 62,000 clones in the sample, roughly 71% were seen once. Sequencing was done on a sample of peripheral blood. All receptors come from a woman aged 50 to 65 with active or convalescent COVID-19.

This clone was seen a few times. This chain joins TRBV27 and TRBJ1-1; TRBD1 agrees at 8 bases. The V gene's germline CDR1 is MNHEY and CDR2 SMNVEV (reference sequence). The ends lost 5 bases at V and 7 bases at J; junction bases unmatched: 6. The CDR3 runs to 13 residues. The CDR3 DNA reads TGTGCCAGCAGTGGGACAGGAACGGGTGAAGCTTTCTTT. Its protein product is CASSGTGTGEAFF.

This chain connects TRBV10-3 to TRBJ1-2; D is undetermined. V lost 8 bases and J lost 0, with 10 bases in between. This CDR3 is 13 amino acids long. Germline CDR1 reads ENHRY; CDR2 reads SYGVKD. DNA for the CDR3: TGTGCCATCGGGAGGGAAGCTAACTATGGCTACACCTTC. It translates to CAIGREANYGYTF.

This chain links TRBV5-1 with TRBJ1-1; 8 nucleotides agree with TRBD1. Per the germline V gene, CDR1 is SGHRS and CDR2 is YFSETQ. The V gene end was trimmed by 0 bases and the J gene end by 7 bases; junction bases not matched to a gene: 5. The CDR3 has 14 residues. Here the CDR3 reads CASSLGQGRDEAFF. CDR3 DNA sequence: TGCGCCAGCAGCTTGGGACAGGGGAGGGATGAAGCTTTCTTT.

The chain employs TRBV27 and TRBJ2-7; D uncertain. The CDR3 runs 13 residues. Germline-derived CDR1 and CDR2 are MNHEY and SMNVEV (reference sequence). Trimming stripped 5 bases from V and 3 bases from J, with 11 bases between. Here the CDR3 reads CASSLGSRYEQYF. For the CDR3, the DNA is TGTGCCAGCAGTCTTGGCTCCCGCTACGAGCAGTACTTC.

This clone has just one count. This CDR3 is CASSEYTPLRGEQYF. The DNA for the CDR3 is TGTGCCAGCAGTGAATATACCCCTCTGCGCGGCGAGCAGTACTTC. The chain couples TRBV6-1 to TRBJ2-7; D gene ambiguous. Germline CDR1 MNHNS, CDR2 SASEGT. With 2 bases removed from V and 6 bases from J, the gap between germline ends came to 17 bases. The CDR3 is made up of 15 amino acids.

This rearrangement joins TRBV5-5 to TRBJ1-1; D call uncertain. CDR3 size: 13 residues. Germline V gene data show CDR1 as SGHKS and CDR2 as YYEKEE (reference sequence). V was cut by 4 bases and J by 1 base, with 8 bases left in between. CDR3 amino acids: CASSLGGNTEAFF. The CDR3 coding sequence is TGTGCCAGCAGCCTAGGTGGGAACACTGAAGCTTTCTTT.

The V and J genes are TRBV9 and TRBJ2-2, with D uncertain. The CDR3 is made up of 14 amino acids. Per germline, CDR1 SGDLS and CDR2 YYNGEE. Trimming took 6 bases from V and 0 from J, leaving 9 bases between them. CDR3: CASTATPNTGELFF. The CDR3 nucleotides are TGTGCCAGCACGGCGACTCCGAACACCGGGGAGCTGTTTTTT.

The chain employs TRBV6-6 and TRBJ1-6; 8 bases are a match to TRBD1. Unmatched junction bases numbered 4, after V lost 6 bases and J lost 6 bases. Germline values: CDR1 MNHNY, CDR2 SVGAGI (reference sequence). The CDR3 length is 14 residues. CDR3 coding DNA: TGTGCCAGCAGACTACAGGGGGGTAATTCACCCCTCCACTTT. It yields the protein CASRLQGGNSPLHF.

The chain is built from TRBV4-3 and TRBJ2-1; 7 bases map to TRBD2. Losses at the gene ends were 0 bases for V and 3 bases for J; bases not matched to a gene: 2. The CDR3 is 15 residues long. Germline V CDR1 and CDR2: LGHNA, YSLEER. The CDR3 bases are TGCGCCAGCAGCCAAGAGGCTAGCGGCTACAATGAGCAGTTCTTC. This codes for CASSQEASGYNEQFF.